This paragraph reports one TCR beta chain. Per the original methods: Amplified reference gene primers provided the basis for estimating nucleated cell counts. Only in-frame clones appear in the TCRdb table, and some are missing; sequencing was by immunoSEQ multiplex PCR. V, J and clone size reflect that table, while D and trimming were determined from the DNA. This table has approximately 390,000 clones, 90% appearing once. The entry originates in a study of blood T cell repertoires in COVID-19. About the research overall: Researchers got acute and convalescent COVID-19 samples from the United States, Italy and Spain.

Trimming left V 2 bases short and J 3 bases short, with 6 bases between. From germline, CDR1 is SGDLS and CDR2 YYNGEE. The length of the CDR3 is 12 residues. The source is a man aged 18 to 30 with active or convalescent COVID-19. Sequenced sample: peripheral blood. This chain uses TRBV9 with TRBJ2-7; D is undetermined. The CDR3 bases are TGTGCCAGCAGCGTCCGAGACTACGAGCAGTACTTC. This sequence encodes CASSVRDYEQYF.